The following is a TCR beta chain sequence with its context. This entry is derived from a study of tissue T cells after allogeneic stem cell transplantation. Study-wide background: Samples with visible lymphocytes on H&E were prioritized for sequencing.

This CDR3 contains 13 residues. V was cut by 0 bases and J by 6 bases, with 9 bases left in between. Some clones are missing from TCRdb's copy, which holds only in-frame ones; the method was immunoSEQ multiplex PCR. The sample has approximately 6,500 clones, about two thirds seen once. The chain has TRBV12-3 or TRBV12-4 and TRBJ2-7, with D unresolved. This clonotype was sampled from a woman aged 18-50 years with breast cancer. Sequenced here: tissue from the rectum, sampled at autopsy. Here the CDR3 DNA reads TGTGCCAGCAGTTTAGCGCAAGAAGGCGAGCAGTACTTC. It codes for CASSLAQEGEQYF.